This T cell receptor (beta chain) was recorded in a study of identical twins. TCRdb reanalysed the 5' RACE reads using MiXCR and keeps one entry per CDR3 protein. The sample gives about 470,000 distinct CDR3 sequences, 20% to 25% of which show up once; about 2.7% is in the top ten. Germline V CDR1 and CDR2: SQVTM, ANQGSEA. Trimming removed 1 base from V and 4 bases from J, with 18 bases in between. The CDR3 totals 16 residues. This sample also belongs to another study, concerning T cells expressing NK-cell markers. From that study: Just one sequenced donor of eight was HCMV-seronegative, while seven were seropositive.

V usage is TRBV29-1 and J usage is TRBJ2-3, with D tentatively TRBD2 (6 bases). Sequencing was performed on CD4+ T cells sorted from blood. The TCR comes from a woman aged 18-35 years in good health. The CDR3 DNA is TGCAGCGTTGAAGGGTACATAACGGGAGTTGCAGATACGCAGTATTTT. It yields the protein CSVEGYITGVADTQYF.